This entry describes one TCR beta chain. Original data processing: Amplified reference gene primers provided the basis for estimating nucleated cell counts. Generated by immunoSEQ multiplex PCR, the TCRdb table keeps only in-frame clones and is missing some. Clonal size and the V and J genes are those of that table, whereas D and trimming came from the DNA. The sample has approximately 170,000 clones; 90% are singletons. The sample is drawn from a study of blood T cell repertoires in COVID-19. Whole-study context: Acute-phase and convalescent COVID-19 samples originated in the United States, Italy and Spain.

From germline, CDR1 is SQVTM and CDR2 ANQGSEA. The CDR3 runs to 14 residues. V lost 4 bases and J 8 bases, leaving 18 bases between the germline ends. This clonotype was obtained from a man in his sixties with active or convalescent COVID-19. The V and J genes are TRBV29-1 and TRBJ2-1; D is possibly TRBD2 (5 bases). The sequencing sample was made of peripheral blood. CDR3 loop: CSVVDARVGDEQFF. The CDR3 bases are TGCAGCGTTGTTGATGCGCGGGTTGGCGATGAGCAGTTCTTC.